The clone carrying this T cell receptor beta chain has just one count. Its antigen is undetermined. The protocol was immunoSEQ multiplex PCR, while the TCRdb copy is restricted to in-frame clones and leaves out a portion. The sample contains around 130,000 clones, 80% to 85% of which appear only once. This sample is drawn from a study of cytotoxic CD8 clonotypes in ibrutinib-treated CLL. Study-wide results and caveats: At ibrutinib response, clonality increased, and at progression it declined back toward baseline. The clonality rise at ibrutinib response reflected private clonotype expansion.

CDR3 length: 15 amino acids. Germline values: CDR1 MNHEY, CDR2 SVGAGI. The V end lost 5 bases, the J end lost 0 bases, and 11 bases lay between the germline ends. The chain carries TRBV6-5 and TRBJ1-5, with D perhaps TRBD1 (5 bases). The sequencing used PBMCs, collected after 24 months of ibrutinib treatment. The TCR sequence derives from a human donor with chronic lymphocytic leukemia. The CDR3 protein is CASSQNTGSNQPQHF. CDR3 DNA sequence: TGTGCCAGCAGTCAAAATACAGGTAGCAATCAGCCCCAGCATTTT.